This entry describes one T cell receptor (beta chain). Its antigen is not known. The CDR3 covers 14 residues. CDR1 is SGHAT, CDR2 FQNNGV, per germline. The V gene end was trimmed by 2 bases and the J gene end by 2 bases; junction bases not matched to a gene: 2. Time point of the sample: late sampling 161 to 241 days after vaccination in a few convalescent patients. Treatment in this sample: approximately 11-day PBMC culture with coronavirus spike peptide pools or control peptides (ViraFEST assay). Researchers grew the cells for 10 to 11 days and then pulled out CD4+ T cells by negative selection. The source of the sample is a study of vaccination and CD4 T cells after COVID-19. Study context: The convalescents, six males and four females, included two who were Hispanic. Overlapping peptides covering the spike proteins of SARS-CoV-2, HCoV-NL63, HCoV-OC43 and HCoV-229E were added to stimulate cells.

Once obtained from cultured CD4+ T cells, the DNA was sequenced using the Oncomine TCR Beta short-read assay. TCRdb ran MiXCR on the PCR reads and lists one entry per CDR3 protein. The sample holds tens of thousands of distinct CDR3 sequences, less than 35% seen once. The chain combines TRBV11-2 with TRBJ2-7; 8 bases align to TRBD2. Sequenced here: CD4+ T cells from blood, cultured in vitro, sampled about 7 months after SARS-CoV-2 vaccination. The clonotype comes from a human donor who had recovered from COVID-19. CDR3 DNA sequence: TGTGCCAGCAGCTTACTAGCGGGCCCCTACGAGCAGTACTTC. This encodes CASSLLAGPYEQYF.